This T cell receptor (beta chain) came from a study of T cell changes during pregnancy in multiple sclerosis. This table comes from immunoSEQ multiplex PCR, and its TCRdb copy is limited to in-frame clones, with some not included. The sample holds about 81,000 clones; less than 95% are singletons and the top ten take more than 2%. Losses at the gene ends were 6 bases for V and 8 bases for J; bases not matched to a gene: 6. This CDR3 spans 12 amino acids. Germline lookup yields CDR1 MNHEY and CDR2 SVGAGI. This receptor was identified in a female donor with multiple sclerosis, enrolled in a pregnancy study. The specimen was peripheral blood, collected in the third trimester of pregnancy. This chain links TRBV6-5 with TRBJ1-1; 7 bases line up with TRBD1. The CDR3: CASSPTDREAFF. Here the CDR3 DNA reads TGTGCCAGCAGCCCTACGGACAGGGAAGCTTTCTTT.